The next 10 T cell receptor beta chains were all read from a single sample in a study of Graves' ophthalmopathy and Graves' hyperthyroidism. RNA transcripts provided the template for amplifying TCR beta CDR3 regions. Second-round multiplex PCR came after a first-round RT-PCR that employed HTBI primers. Each CDR3 protein is one row after TCRdb ran MiXCR on the multiplex PCR reads. The repertoire holds around 1.1 million distinct CDR3 sequences, with roughly two fifths as singletons. The specimen sequenced was peripheral blood or thyroid tissue (not recorded which). Source of these receptors: an adult man with Graves' hyperthyroidism.

The genes are TRBV7-2 and TRBJ1-5; D might be TRBD1 (6 bases). The germline V gene encodes CDR1 SGHTA and CDR2 FQGNSA. Trimming took off 1 base at V and 2 bases at J, with 12 bases between the two ends. This CDR3 comprises 16 residues. The CDR3 reads CASSLVPRGGNQPQHF. In DNA form, the CDR3 reads TGTGCCAGCAGCTTAGTACCCAGGGGTGGCAATCAGCCCCAGCATTTT.

In this sample, this clonotype turned up many times. The chain couples TRBV20-1 to TRBJ1-2; unclear D gene. V was pared by 4 bases and J by 1 base, with 7 bases between. Germline CDR1 and CDR2: DFQATT and SNEGSKA (reference sequence). CDR3 size: 12 residues. CDR3 DNA sequence: TGCAGTGCTACCGGACTTAACTATGGCTACACCTTC. Translation: CSATGLNYGYTF.

As to this clonotype: Because the CDR3 is missing its conserved closing phenylalanine or tryptophan, this is likely a read error. The DNA is left out, because the CDR3 cannot be placed on it with certainty; the CDR3 is given as TCRdb lists it. The chain combines TRBV7-9 with TRBJ1-1; the D call in the table, TRBD1, was not verified against the DNA. Per germline, CDR1 SEHNR and CDR2 FQNEAQ (reference sequence). The CDR3 sequence runs 11 residues, both termini included. This CDR3 reads CASSLAGTGIS.

V gene TRBV7-2 combines with J gene TRBJ2-7; 7 bases fit TRBD1. The V gene end was trimmed by 5 bases and the J gene end by 0 bases; junction bases not matched to a gene: 7. This CDR3 region has 15 residues. Per germline, CDR1 SGHTA and CDR2 FQGNSA. The CDR3, as DNA: TGTGCCAGCAGCATGGGACAGTCGAACTCCTACGAGCAGTACTTC. Protein product: CASSMGQSNSYEQYF.

There are many counts of this clonotype. This CDR3 is missing its conserved last phenylalanine or tryptophan, likely due to a read error. The DNA is left out, because the CDR3 cannot be placed on it with certainty; the CDR3 is given as TCRdb lists it. CDR3 in amino acids: CASSESSGTNTV. V and J are TRBV6-5 and TRBJ1-6; the DNA was not used to check the table's D call, TRBD1. The CDR3 is 12 residues long, ends included. Per germline, CDR1 MNHEY and CDR2 SVGAGI.

This clonotype was observed once. The chain carries TRBV20-1 and TRBJ2-5, with a possible D match to TRBD1 (6 bases). V shed 3 bases and J shed 11 bases, with 28 bases lying between them. The CDR3 contains 16 residues. The germline V gene encodes CDR1 DFQATT and CDR2 SNEGSKA (reference sequence). The CDR3: CSASPLGRGWTDTQYF. CDR3 DNA: TGCAGTGCTAGCCCCCTTGGCAGGGGCTGGACAGATACGCAGTACTTC.

This chain joins TRBV2 and TRBJ2-5; maybe TRBD2 (6 bases). This CDR3 contains 15 residues. CDR1 is SNHLY, CDR2 FYNNEI, per germline. With 6 bases removed from V and 2 bases from J, the gap between germline ends came to 16 bases. The CDR3 is CASSLRGNSQETQYF. CDR3 DNA: TGTGCCAGCAGCTTACGGGGGAACTCGCAAGAGACCCAGTACTTC.

This clonotype has at least ten counts. J is TRBJ1-5 and V is TRBV9; D remains ambiguous. The germline CDR1 and CDR2 sequences are SGDLS and YYNGEE. The CDR3 has 14 amino acids. The ends were cut back, 5 bases at V and 2 bases at J, with 11 bases in the middle. CDR3 sequence (DNA): TGTGCCAGCAGTCCCGACCCTGGCAATCAGCCCCAGCATTTT. Translated: CASSPDPGNQPQHF.

At least ten counts were recorded for this clonotype. The chain combines TRBV20-1 with TRBJ2-7; D may match TRBD1 or TRBD2 (6 bases each). Trimming removed 3 bases from V and 0 bases from J, with 12 bases in between. Germline V CDR1 and CDR2: DFQATT, SNEGSKA (reference sequence). This CDR3 contains 14 residues. The CDR3 DNA follows: TGCAGTGCTAGGGTAGGGGGGAGCTCCTACGAGCAGTACTTC. It specifies CSARVGGSSYEQYF.

This clonotype was seen repeatedly, ten times or more. In nucleotides, the CDR3 is TGTGCCAGCAGCTTAAGGGCGGACAGGGAGGGCAATCAGCCCCAGCATTTT. Protein: CASSLRADREGNQPQHF. The genes are TRBV11-2 and TRBJ1-5; TRBD1 aligns across 8 bases. This CDR3 spans 17 amino acids. The V gene's germline CDR1 is SGHAT and CDR2 FQNNGV. V was pared by 2 bases and J by 2 bases, with 8 bases of the junction left unmatched.